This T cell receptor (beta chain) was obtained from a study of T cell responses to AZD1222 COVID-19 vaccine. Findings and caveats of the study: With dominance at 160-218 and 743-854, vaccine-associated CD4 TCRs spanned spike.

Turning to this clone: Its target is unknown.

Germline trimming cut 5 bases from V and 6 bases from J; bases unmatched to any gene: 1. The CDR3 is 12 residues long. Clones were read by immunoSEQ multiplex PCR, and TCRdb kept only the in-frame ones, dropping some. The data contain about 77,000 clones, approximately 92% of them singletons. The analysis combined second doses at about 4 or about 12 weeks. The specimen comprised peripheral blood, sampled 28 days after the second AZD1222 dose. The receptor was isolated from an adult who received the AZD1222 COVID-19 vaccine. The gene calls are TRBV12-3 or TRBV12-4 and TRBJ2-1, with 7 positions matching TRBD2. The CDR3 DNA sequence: TGTGCCAGCAGTCGGGGGGTCAATGAGCAGTTCTTC. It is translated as CASSRGVNEQFF.